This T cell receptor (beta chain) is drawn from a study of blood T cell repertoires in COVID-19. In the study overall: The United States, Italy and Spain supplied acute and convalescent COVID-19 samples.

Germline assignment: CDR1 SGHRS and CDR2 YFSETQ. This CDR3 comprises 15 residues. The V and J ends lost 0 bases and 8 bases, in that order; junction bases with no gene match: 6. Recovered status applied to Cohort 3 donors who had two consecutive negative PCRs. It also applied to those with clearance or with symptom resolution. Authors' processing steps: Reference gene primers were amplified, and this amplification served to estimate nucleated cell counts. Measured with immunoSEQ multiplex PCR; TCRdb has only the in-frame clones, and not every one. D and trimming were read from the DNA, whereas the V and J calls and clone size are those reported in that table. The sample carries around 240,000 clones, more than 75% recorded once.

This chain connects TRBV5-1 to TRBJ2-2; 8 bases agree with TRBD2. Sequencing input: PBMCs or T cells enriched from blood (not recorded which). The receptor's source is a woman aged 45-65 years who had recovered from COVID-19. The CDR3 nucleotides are TGCGCCAGCAGCTTGGGGAGCGGGAGTGTTGGGGAGCTGTTTTTT. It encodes CASSLGSGSVGELFF.